Following are 14 T cell receptor beta chains from one sample sequenced in a study of cytomegalovirus exposure and HLA in healthy donors. PCR employed 60 Vbeta and 13 Jbeta primers. Some clones are missing from TCRdb's copy, which holds only in-frame ones; the method was immunoSEQ multiplex PCR. This table has around 230,000 clones, roughly 80% appearing once. Input material: PBMCs. Receptors were obtained from a man between 35 and 55 years old in good health and CMV-seropositive.

V and J are TRBV29-1 and TRBJ2-3, with TRBD2 as a possible D gene (5 bases). The CDR3 loop spans 13 amino acids. Germline CDR1 SQVTM, CDR2 ANQGSEA. Trimming removed 4 bases from V and 6 bases from J, with 14 bases in between. The CDR3 region is CSVVITPGDTQYF. In DNA form, the CDR3 reads TGCAGCGTTGTAATTACTCCGGGGGATACGCAGTATTTT.

On this clone itself: Compared with germline, one end of the junction differs, possibly owing to a read error. The sample holds other DNA sequences that translate to the same CDR3. The CDR3: CASSPTGPQETQYF. As DNA, the CDR3 is TGTGCTAGCAGCCCGACTGGCCCTCAAGAGACCCAGTACTTC. The chain is built from TRBV7-7 and TRBJ2-5, with D uncertain. Germline CDR1 is SSHAT and CDR2 is FNYEAQ (reference sequence). This CDR3 comprises 14 residues.

The chain is built from TRBV10-3 and TRBJ2-7; 10 bases map to TRBD2. The junction had 12 bases not matched to a gene; V was cut back by 6 bases and J by 4 bases. The CDR3 is 16 residues long. The V gene's germline CDR1 is ENHRY and CDR2 SYGVKD. CDR3 sequence (DNA): TGTGCCATCAGGGAAGGGGCTAGCGGGAGCGGGTACGAGCAGTACTTC. Residues: CAIREGASGSGYEQYF.

The chain uses TRBV29-1 and TRBJ2-2; no definite D call. The CDR3 spans 11 residues. Trimming shortened V by 4 bases and J by 7 bases, and 7 bases separated the two germline ends. From germline, CDR1 is SQVTM and CDR2 ANQGSEA. CDR3 in DNA: TGCAGCGTTGGAGGATTCGGGGAGCTGTTTTTT. The encoded protein is CSVGGFGELFF.

DNA of the CDR3: TGTGCCAGCTCTCTTGGACTAGCCCAAGAGACCCAGTACTTC. Encoded protein: CASSLGLAQETQYF. The V gene is TRBV18, the J gene TRBJ2-5, with 8 nucleotides matching TRBD2. This CDR3 region has 14 residues. Germline V gene lookup returns CDR1 KGHSH and CDR2 LQKENI. The V gene end was trimmed by 6 bases and the J gene end by 1 base; junction bases not matched to a gene: 4.

This chain joins TRBV12-5 and TRBJ2-7; no reliable D call. Germline V CDR1 and CDR2: LGHNT, FRNRAP. V shed 2 bases and J shed 3 bases, with 5 bases lying between them. This CDR3 is 12 amino acids long. The CDR3 region is CASGLTVYEQYV. The DNA for the CDR3 is TGTGCTAGTGGTTTGACAGTCTACGAGCAGTACGTC.

The J gene is TRBJ1-5, the V gene TRBV19, with D perhaps matching TRBD1 (6 bases). The germline V and J ends were trimmed by 4 bases and 5 bases, with 12 bases remaining between them. Per germline, CDR1 LNHDA and CDR2 SQIVND (reference sequence). The CDR3 contains 14 residues. The CDR3 is CASSTTQGYQPQHF. The CDR3 DNA follows: TGTGCCAGTAGTACGACCCAGGGGTATCAGCCCCAGCATTTT.

J is TRBJ2-2 and V is TRBV4-1, with D perhaps TRBD2 (6 bases). The ends were cut back, 0 bases at V and 7 bases at J, with 12 bases in the middle. The V gene's germline CDR1 is MGHRA and CDR2 YSYEKL. The length of the CDR3 is 15 residues. DNA of the CDR3: TGCGCCAGCAGCCAAGATACTAGCAGAGTCGGGGAGCTGTTTTTT. It yields the protein CASSQDTSRVGELFF.

V and J are TRBV6-1 and TRBJ1-2, with a possible D match to TRBD1 (6 bases). Germline V CDR1 and CDR2: MNHNS, SASEGT. The germline V and J ends were trimmed by 5 bases and 4 bases, with 17 bases remaining between them. The CDR3 is 15 amino acids. CDR3 coding DNA: TGTGCCAGCAGTCGACCCGGACAGTCAGGCTATGGCTACACCTTC. It translates to CASSRPGQSGYGYTF.

The rearrangement links TRBV6-5 to TRBJ1-5, with D perhaps TRBD1 (6 bases). The CDR3 has 16 residues. Germline V gene sequence: CDR1 MNHEY, CDR2 SVGAGI. V gave up 0 bases and J gave up 5 bases, with 14 bases separating them. CDR3 residues: CASSYSRGGLDQPQHF. As DNA, the CDR3 is TGTGCCAGCAGTTACTCGAGAGGGGGTTTGGATCAGCCCCAGCATTTT.

This sequence joins TRBV7-9 and TRBJ2-6; D perhaps matches TRBD1 (6 bases). Per germline, CDR1 SEHNR and CDR2 FQNEAQ (reference sequence). V was cut by 1 base and J by 3 bases, with 16 bases left in between. This CDR3 contains 18 residues. CDR3 region: CASSLGTGSSNGANVLTF. The CDR3 nucleotides are TGTGCCAGCAGCTTAGGCACAGGGAGTTCCAATGGGGCCAACGTCCTGACTTTC. The whole variable domain, remainder taken from reference TRBV7-9 and TRBJ2-6, is DTGVSQNPRHKITKRGQNVTFRCDPISEHNRLYWYRQTLGQGPEFLTYFQNEAQLEKSRLLSDRFSAERPKGSFSTLEIQRTEQGDSAMYLCASSLGTGSSNGANVLTFGAGSRLTVL.

The chain joins TRBV6-5 to TRBJ2-5, with 10 bases lining up with TRBD1. V shed 6 bases, J shed 4 bases, and the junction held 5 bases outside the gene matches. Germline V gene sequence: CDR1 MNHEY, CDR2 SVGAGI. There are 14 residues in the CDR3. The CDR3 sequence: CASRPDRGPETQYF. The CDR3, as DNA: TGTGCCAGCAGGCCAGACAGGGGGCCAGAGACCCAGTACTTC.

The chain links TRBV27 to TRBJ1-1; a possible D gene is TRBD1 (5 bases). The CDR3 loop spans 15 amino acids. The germline V gene has CDR1 MNHEY and CDR2 SMNVEV (reference sequence). V was shortened by 6 bases and J by 6 bases, with 20 bases between the two germline ends. The DNA of the CDR3 is TGTGCCAGCAGAGCGGGAGGACAAGGGCGTTCTGAAGCTTTCTTT. Protein: CASRAGGQGRSEAFF.

This chain joins TRBV28 and TRBJ1-1; D remains unclear. V was shortened by 7 bases and J by 4 bases, with 22 bases between the two germline ends. The CDR3 length is 16 residues. Per germline, CDR1 MDHEN and CDR2 SYDVKM. CDR3 in amino acids: CASNVGAGGSTTEAFF. As DNA, the CDR3 is TGTGCCAGCAATGTGGGCGCCGGAGGTAGTACCACTGAAGCTTTCTTT.